The rows below give T cell receptor beta chains drawn from one sample of a study of T cells in Graves' hyperthyroidism and ophthalmopathy. TCRdb reanalysed the multiplex PCR reads using MiXCR and keeps one entry per CDR3 protein. The sample records some 700,000 distinct CDR3 sequences, roughly 17% being singletons. Sequencing was done on a sample of blood. The receptors originated from a man aged 50 to 59 with Graves' hyperthyroidism. CDR3s include the opening cysteine and the closing phenylalanine or tryptophan. Fields, in order: J gene, D gene, CDR3 length, V gene, clone size, CDR3 DNA, CDR3 protein. The D gene is left open where the match is weak. Part of the rows lack a size; the others show once, few, many or a class for expanded clones.

j_gene: TRBJ1-4
d_gene: TRBD1
len: 14
v_gene: TRBV7-9
abundance: few
CDR3nt: TGTGCCAGCAGCCCGACAGGGGGGAATGAAAAACTGTTTTTT
CDR3aa: CASSPTGGNEKLFF

j_gene: TRBJ2-1
d_gene: .
len: 13
v_gene: TRBV5-1
abundance: .
CDR3nt: TGCGCCAGCAGCCCTCGGACTGGGTATGAGCAGTTCTTC
CDR3aa: CASSPRTGYEQFF

j_gene: TRBJ2-7
d_gene: TRBD1
len: 14
v_gene: TRBV20-1
abundance: few
CDR3nt: TGCAGTGCTAGGGACAGGGTACGCGCCTACGAGCAGTACTTC
CDR3aa: CSARDRVRAYEQYF

j_gene: TRBJ2-3
d_gene: .
len: 15
v_gene: TRBV12-3/TRBV12-4
abundance: many
CDR3nt: TGTGCCAGCAGTTTAGTGGGGACACCCACAGATACGCAGTATTTT
CDR3aa: CASSLVGTPTDTQYF

j_gene: TRBJ2-3
d_gene: TRBD2
len: 18
v_gene: TRBV7-8
abundance: .
CDR3nt: TGTGCCAGCAGCTTAAGGACTAGCTTCTACATTTCTACAGATACGCAGTATTTT
CDR3aa: CASSLRTSFYISTDTQYF

j_gene: TRBJ2-5
d_gene: TRBD2
len: 15
v_gene: TRBV3-1
abundance: .
CDR3nt: TGTGCCAGCAGCCGCCCGGGACTAGCGGGAGATGAAAGATACTTC
CDR3aa: CASSRPGLAGDERYF

j_gene: TRBJ2-1
d_gene: .
len: 12
v_gene: TRBV29-1
abundance: .
CDR3nt: TGCAGCGTACTGGACGGTCACAATGAGCAGTTCTTC
CDR3aa: CSVLDGHNEQFF

j_gene: TRBJ2-1
d_gene: TRBD2
len: 15
v_gene: TRBV30
abundance: few
CDR3nt: TGTGCCTGGGGGGGAGGGCTTAGCTCCTACAATGAGCAGTTCTTC
CDR3aa: CAWGGGLSSYNEQFF

j_gene: TRBJ1-2
d_gene: .
len: 15
v_gene: TRBV7-9
abundance: .
CDR3nt: TGTGCCAGCAGCTTAGCCCACTCACCGGGGCATGGCTACACCTTC
CDR3aa: CASSLAHSPGHGYTF

j_gene: TRBJ1-1
d_gene: .
len: 14
v_gene: TRBV28
abundance: .
CDR3nt: TGTGCCAGCAGTCAATACCAACCACGGACTGAAGCTTTCTTT
CDR3aa: CASSQYQPRTEAFF

j_gene: TRBJ2-1
d_gene: .
len: 12
v_gene: TRBV9
abundance: .
CDR3nt: TGTGCCAGCAGCGTGGACGGCAATGAGCAGTTCTTC
CDR3aa: CASSVDGNEQFF

j_gene: TRBJ2-5
d_gene: TRBD2
len: 14
v_gene: TRBV12-3/TRBV12-4
abundance: .
CDR3nt: TGTGCCAGCAGTTTTGAGCGGGAGTGGGAGACCCAGTACTTC
CDR3aa: CASSFEREWETQYF

j_gene: TRBJ1-5
d_gene: .
len: 14
v_gene: TRBV2
abundance: .
CDR3nt: TGTGCCAGCAGTGAGTTGGGGTTTGGTCAGCCCCAGCATTTT
CDR3aa: CASSELGFGQPQHF

j_gene: TRBJ2-4
d_gene: TRBD2
len: 17
v_gene: TRBV20-1
abundance: few
CDR3nt: TGCAGTGCTAGAGACGTGGCTAGCGGGCTAGCCAAAAACATTCAGTACTTC
CDR3aa: CSARDVASGLAKNIQYF

j_gene: TRBJ1-1
d_gene: .
len: 13
v_gene: TRBV28
abundance: .
CDR3nt: TGTGCCAGCATCCCGGGACTGAACACTGAAGCTTTCTTT
CDR3aa: CASIPGLNTEAFF

j_gene: TRBJ2-7
d_gene: .
len: 15
v_gene: TRBV19
abundance: .
CDR3nt: TGTGCCAGTAGTCCCCAGGGTCCCCGGCCCTACGAGCAGTACTTC
CDR3aa: CASSPQGPRPYEQYF

j_gene: TRBJ1-2
d_gene: .
len: 12
v_gene: TRBV20-1
abundance: many
CDR3nt: TGCAGCGCCCGGGACCGTGACTATGGCTACACCTTC
CDR3aa: CSARDRDYGYTF

j_gene: TRBJ2-1
d_gene: .
len: 16
v_gene: TRBV5-6
abundance: many
CDR3nt: TGTGCCAGCAGTCTTAAGCGTACTAGTCTTTACAATGAGCAGTTCTTC
CDR3aa: CASSLKRTSLYNEQFF

j_gene: TRBJ2-1
d_gene: TRBD2
len: 17
v_gene: TRBV20-1
abundance: .
CDR3nt: TGCAGTGCTAGAGGGACTAGCGGGAAGAGCTCCTACAATGAGCAGTTCTTC
CDR3aa: CSARGTSGKSSYNEQFF

j_gene: TRBJ1-4
d_gene: .
len: 14
v_gene: TRBV5-1
abundance: .
CDR3nt: TGCGCCAGCAGCTTTGGCGGGGACGGTGAAAAACTGTTTTTT
CDR3aa: CASSFGGDGEKLFF

j_gene: TRBJ1-2
d_gene: .
len: 13
v_gene: TRBV28
abundance: many
CDR3nt: TGTGCCAGCAGTTCTGCGGACCTCTATGGCTACACCTTC
CDR3aa: CASSSADLYGYTF

j_gene: TRBJ2-3
d_gene: .
len: 15
v_gene: TRBV12-3/TRBV12-4
abundance: many
CDR3nt: TGTGCCAGCAGTCACACGGGACTTAGCACAGATACGCAGTATTTT
CDR3aa: CASSHTGLSTDTQYF

j_gene: TRBJ1-5
d_gene: TRBD1
len: 16
v_gene: TRBV18
abundance: many
CDR3nt: TGTGCCAGCTCCGATATGGGACAGGGCGGCAATCAGCCCCAGCATTTT
CDR3aa: CASSDMGQGGNQPQHF

j_gene: TRBJ2-7
d_gene: TRBD2
len: 15
v_gene: TRBV28
abundance: few
CDR3nt: TGTGCCAGCAGACCAGGACTAGCGGGGACCCTGGAGCAGTACTTC
CDR3aa: CASRPGLAGTLEQYF

j_gene: TRBJ2-1
d_gene: TRBD2
len: 15
v_gene: TRBV11-3
abundance: many
CDR3nt: TGTGCCAGCAGCTCCCACTCTAGCGGGAACAATGAGCAGTTCTTC
CDR3aa: CASSSHSSGNNEQFF

j_gene: TRBJ2-5
d_gene: .
len: 15
v_gene: TRBV20-1
abundance: .
CDR3nt: TGCAGTGCTAGAGATCGAATCGGGAGAGGAGAGACCCAGTACTTC
CDR3aa: CSARDRIGRGETQYF

j_gene: TRBJ1-1
d_gene: .
len: 17
v_gene: TRBV11-2
abundance: .
CDR3nt: TGTGCCAGCAGCTCTATGAGGGCGGTTAAATTCGGCACTGAAGCTTTCTTT
CDR3aa: CASSSMRAVKFGTEAFF

j_gene: TRBJ1-6
d_gene: TRBD1
len: 15
v_gene: TRBV20-1
abundance: .
CDR3nt: TGCAGTGCTCCTGCGGGACAGGGATTTAATTTACCCCTCCACTTT
CDR3aa: CSAPAGQGFNLPLHF

j_gene: TRBJ1-2
d_gene: TRBD1
len: 15
v_gene: TRBV2
abundance: many
CDR3nt: TGTGCCAGCAGTGAATCAGGGGGCTTAAGATATGGCTACACCTTC
CDR3aa: CASSESGGLRYGYTF

j_gene: TRBJ2-2
d_gene: .
len: 13
v_gene: TRBV12-3/TRBV12-4
abundance: many
CDR3nt: TGTGCCTCCAGGGGCCAGTACACCGGGGAGCTGTTTTTT
CDR3aa: CASRGQYTGELFF

j_gene: TRBJ1-1
d_gene: .
len: 13
v_gene: TRBV10-3
abundance: .
CDR3nt: TGTGCCATCAGTGGCAGCATGAACACTGAAGCTTTCTTT
CDR3aa: CAISGSMNTEAFF

j_gene: TRBJ2-7
d_gene: TRBD1
len: 15
v_gene: TRBV28
abundance: many
CDR3nt: TGTGCCAGCAATGGTCACGAGACAGGGCTTATTGAGCAGTACTTC
CDR3aa: CASNGHETGLIEQYF

j_gene: TRBJ1-6
d_gene: TRBD1
len: 15
v_gene: TRBV12-3/TRBV12-4
abundance: many
CDR3nt: TGTGCCAGCAGTTTGGTTGGGACAGGGTCATCACCCCTCCACTTT
CDR3aa: CASSLVGTGSSPLHF

j_gene: TRBJ2-3
d_gene: .
len: 17
v_gene: TRBV11-3
abundance: many
CDR3nt: TGTGCCAGCAGCCCCGCGGAGTACGGGGCCTCCACAGATACGCAGTATTTT
CDR3aa: CASSPAEYGASTDTQYF

j_gene: TRBJ2-7
d_gene: .
len: 12
v_gene: TRBV28
abundance: many
CDR3nt: TGTGCCAGCAGAAGGGACCTCCGCGAGCAGTACTTC
CDR3aa: CASRRDLREQYF

j_gene: TRBJ2-7
d_gene: .
len: 13
v_gene: TRBV11-2
abundance: many
CDR3nt: TGTGCCAGCAGTGGCTTCGGTTCCTACGAGCAGTACTTC
CDR3aa: CASSGFGSYEQYF

j_gene: TRBJ2-7
d_gene: .
len: 15
v_gene: TRBV6-1
abundance: .
CDR3nt: TGTGCCAGCACCGCGGGTCGTCAGGGAACTTACGAGCAGTACTTC
CDR3aa: CASTAGRQGTYEQYF

j_gene: TRBJ2-7
d_gene: .
len: 13
v_gene: TRBV12-3/TRBV12-4
abundance: few
CDR3nt: TGTGCCAGCAGTTGGGGCAGGGTTTCCGAGCAGTACTTC
CDR3aa: CASSWGRVSEQYF

j_gene: TRBJ1-2
d_gene: .
len: 13
v_gene: TRBV2
abundance: few
CDR3nt: TGTGCCAGCAGTCCGGTAAACCCCAATGGCTACACCTTC
CDR3aa: CASSPVNPNGYTF

j_gene: TRBJ1-2
d_gene: .
len: 13
v_gene: TRBV27
abundance: .
CDR3nt: TGTGCCAGCAGTGTCCGGGGTTTATATGGCTACACCTTC
CDR3aa: CASSVRGLYGYTF

j_gene: TRBJ2-3
d_gene: .
len: 14
v_gene: TRBV24-1
abundance: many
CDR3nt: TGTGCCACCAGTGCCGGGATTAGCACAGATACGCAGTATTTT
CDR3aa: CATSAGISTDTQYF